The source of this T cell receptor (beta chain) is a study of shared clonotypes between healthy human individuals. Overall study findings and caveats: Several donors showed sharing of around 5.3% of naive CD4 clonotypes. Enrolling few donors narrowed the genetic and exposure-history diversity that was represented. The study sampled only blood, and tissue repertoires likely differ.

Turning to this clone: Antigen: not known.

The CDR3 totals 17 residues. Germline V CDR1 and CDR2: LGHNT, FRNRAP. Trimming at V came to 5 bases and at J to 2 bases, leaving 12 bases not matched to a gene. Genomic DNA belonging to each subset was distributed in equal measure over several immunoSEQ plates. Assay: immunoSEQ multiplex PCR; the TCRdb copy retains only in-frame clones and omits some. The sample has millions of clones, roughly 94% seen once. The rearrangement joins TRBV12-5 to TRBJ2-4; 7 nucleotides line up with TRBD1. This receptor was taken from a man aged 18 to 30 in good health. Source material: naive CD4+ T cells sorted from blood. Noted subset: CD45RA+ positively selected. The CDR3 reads CASGAPTGVLSKNIQYF. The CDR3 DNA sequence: TGTGCTAGTGGTGCCCCTACAGGGGTCTTGTCCAAAAACATTCAGTACTTC. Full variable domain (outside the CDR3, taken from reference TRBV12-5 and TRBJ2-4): DARVTQTPRHKVTEMGQEVTMRCQPILGHNTVFWYRQTMMQGLELLAYFRNRAPLDDSGMPKDRFSAEMPDATLATLKIQPSEPRDSAVYFCASGAPTGVLSKNIQYFGAGTRLSVL.